This entry describes one T cell receptor (beta chain). Its antigen is as yet unknown. These data originate in a study of shared clonotypes between healthy human individuals. Findings of the study overall: The study found lower generation probabilities in non-shared clonotypes than in those shared by all four donors. Researchers found naive subsets generally carried larger estimated richness than memory subsets.

For sorted subsets, approximately 0.2 ug DNA per replicate equaled approximately 32,000 T cell genomes. Here immunoSEQ multiplex PCR was the method, and the copy in TCRdb shows in-frame clones only, minus some. The sample lists hundreds of thousands of clones; over 65% were seen once. The CDR3 sequence is 15 residues long. CDR1 and CDR2 (germline): SQVTM, ANQGSEA. Losses at the gene ends were 4 bases for V and 5 bases for J; bases not matched to a gene: 8. V and J are TRBV29-1 and TRBJ2-5, with TRBD1 matching 12 bases. Specimen: memory CD4+ T cells sorted from blood. Indicated subset: CD45RA-negative fraction. The source of this sequence is a woman in her 30s in good health. Written as DNA, the CDR3 is TGCAGCGTTGTAAACCGGGACAGGGGGCTTGAGACCCAGTACTTC. It translates to CSVVNRDRGLETQYF.